Sequencing of this T cell receptor (beta chain) was carried out in a study of cytomegalovirus exposure and HLA in healthy donors. Libraries were prepared by immunoSEQ multiplex PCR; TCRdb keeps only in-frame clonotypes and omits some of them. The data contain more than 110,000 clones, about 94% of them singletons. The germline V gene has CDR1 SNHLY and CDR2 FYNNEI. CDR3 length equals 12 residues. The V gene lost 5 bases and the J gene lost 7 bases, with 8 bases spanning the gap. Study-wide points: The TCR clusters that emerged in the first cohort tended, a later analysis found, to co-occur in the roughly 130 validation repertoires. Cytomegalovirus association was listed for about 160 TCR beta chains.

As for this clone: Its specificity is not known.

Sequencing used PBMCs. This clonotype was sampled from a man aged 18 to 29 in good health and CMV-seropositive. The chain links TRBV2 to TRBJ1-4; D gene ambiguous. The CDR3 region is CASSRVSEKLFF. CDR3 nucleotide sequence: TGTGCCAGCAGTCGCGTAAGTGAAAAACTGTTTTTT.